The present T cell receptor beta chain was sequenced within a study of blood T cell repertoires in COVID-19. This clone was observed once. As handled by the study authors: By means of reference gene primer amplification, nucleated cell counts were estimated. TCRdb keeps only in-frame clones here, not all; method: immunoSEQ multiplex PCR. V and J calls and clone size are those listed in that table; D and trimming were worked out from the DNA. The sample lists about 120,000 clones; about 90% were seen once. V was clipped by 6 bases and J by 8 bases; unmatched bases: 9. This CDR3 comprises 14 residues. Germline CDR1 reads MNHEY; CDR2 reads SMNVEV (reference sequence).

The sequenced sample consisted of peripheral blood. The clonotype was recovered from a woman aged 70-85 years with acute or convalescent COVID-19. The genes are TRBV27 and TRBJ1-4; 7 nucleotides match TRBD1. The CDR3 region has the DNA TGTGCCAGCAGCTCCGACAGGGCCGGCGAAAAACTGTTTTTT. Its translation: CASSSDRAGEKLFF.